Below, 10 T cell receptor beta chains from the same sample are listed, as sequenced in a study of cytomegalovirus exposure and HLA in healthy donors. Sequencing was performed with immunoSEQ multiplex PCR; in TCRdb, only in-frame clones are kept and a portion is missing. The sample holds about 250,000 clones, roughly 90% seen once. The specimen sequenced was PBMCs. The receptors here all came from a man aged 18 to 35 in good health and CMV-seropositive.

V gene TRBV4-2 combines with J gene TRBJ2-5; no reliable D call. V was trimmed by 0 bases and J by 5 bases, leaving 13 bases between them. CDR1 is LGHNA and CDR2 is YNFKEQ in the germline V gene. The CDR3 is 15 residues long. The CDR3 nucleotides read TGTGCCAGCAGCCAAGATGGGGAAGGGTGGGAGACCCAGTACTTC. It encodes CASSQDGEGWETQYF.

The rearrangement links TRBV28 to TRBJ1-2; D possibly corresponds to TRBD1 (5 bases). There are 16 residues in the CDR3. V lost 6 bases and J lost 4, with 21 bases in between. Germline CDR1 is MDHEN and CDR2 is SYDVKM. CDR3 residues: CASRRTQAGDRYGYTF. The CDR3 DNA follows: TGTGCCAGCAGACGAACACAGGCGGGAGATCGCTATGGCTACACCTTC.

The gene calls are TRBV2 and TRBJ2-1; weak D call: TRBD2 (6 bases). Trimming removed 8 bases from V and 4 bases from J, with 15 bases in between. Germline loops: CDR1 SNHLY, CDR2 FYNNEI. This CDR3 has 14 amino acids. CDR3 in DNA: TGTGCCAGCCTCCCTAGCGTGATGTACAATGAGCAGTTCTTC. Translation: CASLPSVMYNEQFF.

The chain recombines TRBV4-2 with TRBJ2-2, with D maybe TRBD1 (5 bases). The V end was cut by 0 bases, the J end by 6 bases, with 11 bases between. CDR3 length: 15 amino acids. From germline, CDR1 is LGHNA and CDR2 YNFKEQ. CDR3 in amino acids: CASSQDRQLAGELFF. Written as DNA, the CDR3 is TGTGCCAGCAGCCAAGACCGACAGCTCGCCGGGGAGCTGTTTTTT.

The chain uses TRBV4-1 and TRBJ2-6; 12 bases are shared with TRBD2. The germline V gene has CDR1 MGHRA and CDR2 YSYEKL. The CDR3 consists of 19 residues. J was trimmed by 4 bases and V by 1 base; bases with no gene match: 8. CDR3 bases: TGCGCCAGCAGCCAAGGATTGCTAGCGGGAGGGTTAGGGGCCAACGTCCTGACTTTC. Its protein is CASSQGLLAGGLGANVLTF.

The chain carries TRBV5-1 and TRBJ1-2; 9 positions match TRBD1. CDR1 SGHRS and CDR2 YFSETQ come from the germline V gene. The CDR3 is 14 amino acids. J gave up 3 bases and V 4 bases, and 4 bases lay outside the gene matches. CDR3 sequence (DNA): TGCGCCAGCAGCCAGGACAGGGGCCACTATGGCTACACCTTC. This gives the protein CASSQDRGHYGYTF.

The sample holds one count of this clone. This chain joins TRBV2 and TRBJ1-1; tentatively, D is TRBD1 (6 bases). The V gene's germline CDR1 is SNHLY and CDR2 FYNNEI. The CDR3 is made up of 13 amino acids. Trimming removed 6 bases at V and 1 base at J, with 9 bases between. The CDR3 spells CASRQDRNTEAFF. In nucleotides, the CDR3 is TGTGCCAGCAGACAGGACAGGAACACTGAAGCTTTCTTT.

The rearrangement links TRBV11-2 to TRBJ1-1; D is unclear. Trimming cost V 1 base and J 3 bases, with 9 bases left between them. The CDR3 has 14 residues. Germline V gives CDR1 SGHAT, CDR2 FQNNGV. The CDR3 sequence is CASSLALYHTEAFF. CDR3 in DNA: TGTGCCAGCAGCTTAGCACTATACCACACTGAAGCTTTCTTT.

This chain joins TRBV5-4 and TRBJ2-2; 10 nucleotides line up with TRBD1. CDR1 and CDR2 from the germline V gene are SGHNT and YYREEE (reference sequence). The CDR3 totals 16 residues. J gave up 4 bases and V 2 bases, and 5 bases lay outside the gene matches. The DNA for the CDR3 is TGTGCCAGCAGCTTATCCGACAGGGGGCTCACCGGGGAGCTGTTTTTT. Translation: CASSLSDRGLTGELFF.

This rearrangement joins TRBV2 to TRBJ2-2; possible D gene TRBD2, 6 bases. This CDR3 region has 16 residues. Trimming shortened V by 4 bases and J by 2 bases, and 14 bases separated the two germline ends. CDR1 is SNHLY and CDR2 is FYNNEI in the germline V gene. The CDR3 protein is CASSVVGGPNTGELFF. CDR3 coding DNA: TGTGCCAGCAGTGTAGTGGGGGGTCCCAACACCGGGGAGCTGTTTTTT. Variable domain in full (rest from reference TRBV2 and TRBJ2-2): EPEVTQTPSHQVTQMGQEVILRCVPISNHLYFYWYRQILGQKVEFLVSFYNNEISEKSEIFDDQFSVERPDGSNFTLKIRSTKLEDSAMYFCASSVVGGPNTGELFFGEGSRLTVL.